This T cell receptor (beta chain) was sequenced for a study of T cells in localized non-small cell lung cancer. This CDR3 is built from 12 residues. V dropped 6 bases and J dropped 8 bases, with 13 bases sitting between them. Germline CDR1 is MNHNS and CDR2 is SASEGT. With respect to this clone: The antigen is unknown.

General study results and limits: Of the top 100 tumor clones, median about 56 were in adjacent lung, 25 to 35 among its top 100. Owing to sequencing of a solitary tumor region, heterogeneity cannot be discounted. Longer overall survival associated with higher blood T cell density; shorter survival with higher adjacent-lung clonality. Measurement of T cell clonality placed uninvolved adjacent lung highest, above the level in tumor.

Clones were read by immunoSEQ multiplex PCR, and TCRdb kept only the in-frame ones, dropping some. The sample lists 40,000 or so clones, 86% occurring once. The receptor comes from a man between 40 and 75 years old with stage I lung adenocarcinoma. This material consisted of peripheral blood, taken before any cancer treatment. J is TRBJ1-2 and V is TRBV6-1, with D hard to call. In DNA, the CDR3 is TGTGCCAGCAGCAACCCATTAGAAGGCTACACCTTC. This codes for CASSNPLEGYTF.